These 30 T cell receptor beta chains share one sample of origin, sequenced in a study of blood T cell repertoires in COVID-19 (TCRdb year 2020). To prepare the library, the immunoSEQ multiplex PCR assay was applied. Not all clones reach the TCRdb copy of this immuneACCESS table, which keeps in-frame sequences only. Checked studies attribute under half of the gap to unresolved V genes and leave the rest unexplained. This sample holds around 310,000 clones; approximately 87% were observed only once. The ten biggest clones cover 4% of the sample. Sequencing input: peripheral blood. The receptors were sampled from a woman in her forties or fifties with active or convalescent COVID-19.

The chain has TRBV7-8 and TRBJ2-5; D is possibly TRBD1 (5 bases). This CDR3 region has 14 residues. The germline CDR1 and CDR2 sequences are SGHVS and FQNEAQ. Deletions cut 5 bases from V and 0 bases from J, with 10 bases between. CDR3 in amino acids: CASSNRQYQETQYF. The CDR3 DNA follows: TGTGCCAGCAGCAATCGACAGTACCAAGAGACCCAGTACTTC.

The V gene is TRBV6-2 or TRBV6-3, the J gene TRBJ1-6; tentative D call: TRBD1 (6 bases). Looked up from germline, CDR1 is MNHEY and CDR2 is SVGEGT. The CDR3 spans 15 residues. V was cut by 3 bases and J by 7 bases, with 13 bases left in between. The CDR3: CASSYRQQGNSPLHF. The CDR3 region has the DNA TGTGCCAGCAGTTATCGTCAACAGGGAAATTCACCCCTCCACTTT.

The chain combines TRBV24-1 with TRBJ1-5; perhaps TRBD1 as D (5 bases). The CDR3 is 16 residues long. Trimming stripped 2 bases from V and 4 bases from J, with 14 bases between. Germline CDR1 and CDR2: KGHDR and SFDVKD. The chain's CDR3 is CATSDSDRFGNQPQHF. CDR3 sequence (DNA): TGTGCCACCAGTGATTCCGACAGATTTGGGAATCAGCCCCAGCATTTT.

The V call is TRBV18, the J call TRBJ2-7; 8 positions match TRBD1. V shed 8 bases, J shed 3 bases, and the junction held 9 bases outside the gene matches. This CDR3 has 14 residues. Germline loops: CDR1 KGHSH, CDR2 LQKENI. This CDR3 is CASNTGTGSYEQYF. CDR3 in DNA: TGTGCCAGCAACACCGGGACAGGTAGCTACGAGCAGTACTTC.

The rearrangement links TRBV28 to TRBJ1-2, with a tentative D call TRBD1 (6 bases). The CDR3 is 16 residues long. Per germline, CDR1 MDHEN and CDR2 SYDVKM. Trimming removed 4 bases from V and 1 base from J, with 16 bases in between. CDR3 sequence: CASSSRQERHNYGYTF. Written as DNA, the CDR3 is TGTGCCAGCAGTTCTCGACAGGAGCGGCATAACTATGGCTACACCTTC.

The chain recombines TRBV21-1 with TRBJ2-7; the D segment call TRBD2 is taken from the table without a DNA check. TRBV21-1 constitutes a pseudogene. This CDR3 is 16 amino acids long. The chain's CDR3 is CASRSKSSGRDYEQYF. The CDR3 DNA reads as TGTGCCAGCAGGTCCAAATCTAGCGGGAGGGACTACGAGCAGTACTTC.

The chain combines TRBV27 with TRBJ1-1; TRBD1 matches 9 bases. V shed 6 bases and J 1 base; nucleotides not matched to a gene: 3. The CDR3 spans 14 residues. CDR1 MNHEY and CDR2 SMNVEV come from the germline V gene (reference sequence). DNA of the CDR3: TGTGCCAGCAGCACGACAGGGGGGAACACTGAAGCTTTCTTT. Residues: CASSTTGGNTEAFF.

This sequence joins TRBV5-1 and TRBJ1-4; D uncertain. The V and J ends lost 0 bases and 3 bases respectively, with 9 bases between them. Germline CDR1 is SGHRS and CDR2 is YFSETQ. This CDR3 contains 15 residues. The DNA of the CDR3 is TGCGCCAGCAGCTTGGACAACCCTTCTAATGAAAAACTGTTTTTT. Its protein product is CASSLDNPSNEKLFF.

The chain links TRBV6-6 to TRBJ1-6; D unclear. This CDR3 is 15 amino acids long. V was pared by 5 bases and J by 6 bases, with 14 bases between. Germline-derived CDR1 and CDR2 are MNHNY and SVGAGI (reference sequence). CDR3 nucleotides: TGTGCCAGCAGTCCTGGAGAGGGCGGTAATTCACCCCTCCACTTT. Its protein product is CASSPGEGGNSPLHF.

This chain connects TRBV4-1 to TRBJ2-7; D is perhaps TRBD1 (6 bases). The V end was cut by 3 bases, the J end by 4 bases, with 16 bases between. The CDR3 contains 15 residues. Germline-derived CDR1 and CDR2 are MGHRA and YSYEKL. The CDR3 bases are TGCGCCAGCAGCCAGGACAGCACCGTAAGGTACGAGCAGTACTTC. Its protein product is CASSQDSTVRYEQYF.

In DNA form, the CDR3 reads TGCGCCAGCAGCGAACAGGGTTTAAATGAAAAACTGTTTTTT. The encoded protein is CASSEQGLNEKLFF. The gene calls are TRBV5-1 and TRBJ1-4, with a possible D match to TRBD1 (6 bases). This CDR3 comprises 14 residues. V dropped 4 bases and J dropped 5 bases, with 12 bases sitting between them. Looked up from germline, CDR1 is SGHRS and CDR2 is YFSETQ.

V is TRBV7-8 and J is TRBJ1-3, with D tentatively TRBD1 (5 bases). Deletions cut 2 bases from V and 0 bases from J, with 17 bases between. The germline gives CDR1 SGHVS, CDR2 FQNEAQ. CDR3 size: 18 residues. The CDR3: CASSLFFGQGLSGNTIYF. DNA of the CDR3: TGTGCCAGCAGCTTATTTTTCGGCCAGGGACTCTCTGGAAACACCATATATTTT.

The V call is TRBV5-6, the J call TRBJ2-1, with 7 bases lining up with TRBD1. CDR1 is SGHDT, CDR2 YYEEEE, per germline. CDR3 length: 16 amino acids. V trimming: 1 base; J trimming: 8 bases; junction bases outside the gene matches: 12. This CDR3 is CASSLYDREVIDEQFF. The CDR3 nucleotides read TGTGCCAGCAGCTTGTACGACAGGGAAGTTATCGATGAGCAGTTCTTC.

The genes are TRBV3-1 (or the pseudogene TRBV3-2) and TRBJ1-6; no reliable D call. The CDR3 spans 15 residues. Trimming shortened V by 4 bases and J by 10 bases, and 17 bases separated the two germline ends. Germline V gene sequence: CDR1 LGHDT, CDR2 YNNKEL (reference sequence). The CDR3 coding sequence is TGTGCCAGCAGCCCCCTCTCGGGGTCCTCATCACCCCTCCACTTT. It is translated as CASSPLSGSSSPLHF.

The rearrangement joins TRBV11-2 to TRBJ2-3, with 10 bases aligning to TRBD2. The CDR3 spans 16 residues. With 1 base clipped from V and 4 bases from J, the junction kept 5 bases outside the gene matches. CDR1 SGHAT and CDR2 FQNNGV come from the germline V gene. The DNA for the CDR3 is TGTGCCAGCAGCTTAGGAGCGGGGGGGCCCCCAGATACGCAGTATTTT. Protein sequence: CASSLGAGGPPDTQYF.

V is TRBV5-5 and J is TRBJ2-7; a possible D gene is TRBD2 (6 bases). Germline V lookup: CDR1 SGHKS, CDR2 YYEKEE (reference sequence). With 4 bases removed from V and 0 bases from J, the gap between germline ends came to 14 bases. The CDR3 loop spans 15 amino acids. In DNA form, the CDR3 reads TGTGCCAGCAGCCCCCGGGACTGGTACTCCTACGAGCAGTACTTC. Encoded protein: CASSPRDWYSYEQYF.

The chain combines TRBV4-3 with TRBJ2-3, with 8 bases lining up with TRBD2. The germline V gene has CDR1 LGHNA and CDR2 YSLEER. Trimming cost V 0 bases and J 3 bases; bases outside gene matches: 5. CDR3 length: 16 residues. The CDR3 sequence: CASSQEPAGVTDTQYF. The CDR3 coding sequence is TGCGCCAGCAGCCAAGAACCAGCGGGGGTGACAGATACGCAGTATTTT.

CDR3 loop: CASSLWGGGTEAFF. CDR3 bases: TGTGCCAGCAGCTTATGGGGGGGTGGGACTGAAGCTTTCTTT. The J gene is TRBJ1-1, the V gene TRBV7-2, with D possibly TRBD1 on 5 matching bases. Germline V gene data show CDR1 as SGHTA and CDR2 as FQGNSA. Trimming left V 2 bases short and J 5 bases short, with 12 bases between. The CDR3 runs to 14 residues.

The chain combines TRBV11-2 with TRBJ2-1, with 7 bases fitting TRBD2. V shed 6 bases and J 9 bases; nucleotides not matched to a gene: 5. The CDR3 is 12 amino acids. The germline CDR1 and CDR2 sequences are SGHAT and FQNNGV. CDR3 in amino acids: CASSLSSGEQFF. The CDR3 region has the DNA TGTGCCAGCAGTCTCTCTAGCGGTGAGCAGTTCTTC.

There are a few counts of this clone. The rearrangement joins TRBV4-3 to TRBJ2-7; D is unclear. From germline, CDR1 is LGHNA and CDR2 YSLEER. Trimming took 0 bases from V and 4 from J, leaving 7 bases between them. The CDR3 spans 13 residues. The CDR3 loop reads CASSQDLVYEQYF. The CDR3 DNA reads TGCGCCAGCAGCCAAGATCTTGTATACGAGCAGTACTTC.

The chain combines TRBV5-1 with TRBJ1-3; TRBD1 matches 7 bases. The CDR3 extends over 16 amino acids. The V and J ends lost 4 bases and 1 base, in that order; junction bases with no gene match: 8. CDR1 and CDR2 (germline): SGHRS, YFSETQ. The CDR3 reads CASSPDRIASGNTIYF. CDR3 coding DNA: TGCGCCAGCAGCCCGGACAGGATCGCGTCTGGAAACACCATATATTTT. The variable domain in full, completed from reference TRBV5-1 and TRBJ1-3, reads KAGVTQTPRYLIKTRGQQVTLSCSPISGHRSVSWYQQTPGQGLQFLFEYFSETQRNKGNFPGRFSGRQFSNSRSEMNVSTLELGDSALYLCASSPDRIASGNTIYFGEGSWLTVV.

The J gene is TRBJ1-3, the V gene TRBV6-4; weak D call: TRBD1 (6 bases). Looked up from germline, CDR1 is MRHNA and CDR2 is SNTAGT. The V and J ends lost 6 bases and 0 bases respectively, with 12 bases between them. The CDR3 contains 15 residues. This CDR3 reads CASRLNRVSGNTIYF. Here the CDR3 DNA reads TGTGCCAGCAGGTTGAACAGGGTCTCTGGAAACACCATATATTTT.

The rearrangement uses TRBV19 and TRBJ1-1, with D possibly matching TRBD1 (6 bases). The CDR3 contains 12 residues. V shed 10 bases and J shed 1 base, with 10 bases lying between them. CDR1 LNHDA and CDR2 SQIVND come from the germline V gene (reference sequence). The CDR3 protein is CATWDKNTEAFF. The CDR3 nucleotides read TGTGCCACTTGGGACAAGAACACTGAAGCTTTCTTT.

The chain is built from TRBV29-1 and TRBJ1-1; D gene uncertain. The CDR3 is 12 amino acids. Trimming cost V 4 bases and J 1 base, with 7 bases left between them. Germline V gene data show CDR1 as SQVTM and CDR2 as ANQGSEA. The CDR3 protein is CSVGSGNTEAFF. The CDR3 DNA reads TGCAGCGTTGGGTCGGGGAACACTGAAGCTTTCTTT.

The V call is TRBV10-3, the J call TRBJ2-1, with 11 bases aligning to TRBD1. V gave up 6 bases and J gave up 7 bases; unmatched junction bases: 20. The germline V gene encodes CDR1 ENHRY and CDR2 SYGVKD. This CDR3 contains 19 residues. This CDR3 reads CAIRTGTGGLLALGNEQFF. Written as DNA, the CDR3 is TGTGCCATCAGGACCGGGACAGGGGGACTCCTAGCCTTAGGAAATGAGCAGTTCTTC.

The rearrangement joins TRBV6-5 to TRBJ2-1, with D perhaps TRBD2 (6 bases). Germline loops: CDR1 MNHEY, CDR2 SVGAGI. V was shortened by 7 bases and J by 5 bases, with 18 bases between the two germline ends. The CDR3 totals 15 residues. The CDR3 spells CASTSTGGADNEQFF. The CDR3 DNA reads as TGTGCCAGCACCTCCACCGGGGGAGCGGACAATGAGCAGTTCTTC.

CDR3 nucleotides: TGTGCCAGCAGTACGAATTCCTGGCCCCCTACAGGGTTCAACGACTATGGCTACACCTTC. Translating it yields CASSTNSWPPTGFNDYGYTF. The chain combines TRBV28 with TRBJ1-2; tentative D call: TRBD1 (6 bases). V lost 5 bases and J lost 3, with 31 bases in between. This CDR3 region has 20 residues. CDR1 is MDHEN and CDR2 is SYDVKM in the germline V gene.

The chain carries TRBV30 and TRBJ1-2; 7 bases line up with TRBD1. Germline V lookup: CDR1 GTSNPN, CDR2 SVGIG (reference sequence). This CDR3 spans 15 amino acids. V lost 4 bases to trimming and J lost 4 bases; unmatched junction nucleotides: 12. This chain's CDR3 is CAWIPEGAGTYGYTF. For the CDR3, the DNA is TGTGCCTGGATCCCCGAGGGGGCAGGGACCTATGGCTACACCTTC.

CDR3 in amino acids: CASRKQGPSYEQYF. CDR3 bases: TGTGCCAGTAGGAAGCAGGGGCCCTCCTACGAGCAGTACTTC. The rearrangement links TRBV19 to TRBJ2-7; tentatively, D is TRBD1 (6 bases). CDR3 size: 14 residues. Per germline, CDR1 LNHDA and CDR2 SQIVND (reference sequence). V lost 6 bases, J lost 0 bases, and 12 bases lay in between.

The chain is built from TRBV5-1 and TRBJ2-1; 7 bases align to TRBD1. CDR1 is SGHRS and CDR2 is YFSETQ in the germline V gene. The V and J ends lost 5 bases and 10 bases, in that order; junction bases with no gene match: 3. The CDR3 is 11 amino acids. The CDR3 DNA reads as TGCGCCAGCAGGGAGGACAGGGAGCAGTTCTTC. Residues: CASREDREQFF. The whole variable domain, remainder taken from reference TRBV5-1 and TRBJ2-1, is KAGVTQTPRYLIKTRGQQVTLSCSPISGHRSVSWYQQTPGQGLQFLFEYFSETQRNKGNFPGRFSGRQFSNSRSEMNVSTLELGDSALYLCASREDREQFFGPGTRLTVL.